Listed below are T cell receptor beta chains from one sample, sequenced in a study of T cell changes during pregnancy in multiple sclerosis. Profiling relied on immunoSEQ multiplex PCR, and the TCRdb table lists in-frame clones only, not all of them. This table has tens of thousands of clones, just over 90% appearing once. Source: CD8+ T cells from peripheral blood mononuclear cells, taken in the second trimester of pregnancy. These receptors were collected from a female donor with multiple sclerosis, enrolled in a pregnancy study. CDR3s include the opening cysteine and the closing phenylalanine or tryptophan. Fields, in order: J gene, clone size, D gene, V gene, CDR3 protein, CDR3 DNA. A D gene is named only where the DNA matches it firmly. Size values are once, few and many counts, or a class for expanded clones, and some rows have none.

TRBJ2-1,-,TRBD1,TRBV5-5,CASSLWLGQGYNEQFF,TGTGCCAGCAGCTTGTGGTTGGGACAGGGGTACAATGAGCAGTTCTTC
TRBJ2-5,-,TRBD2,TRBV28,CASSLPRGGMQETQYF,TGTGCCAGCAGTTTACCTCGGGGGGGCATGCAAGAGACCCAGTACTTC
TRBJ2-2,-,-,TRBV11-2,CASSRETQGGTGELFF,TGTGCCAGCAGCCGAGAGACTCAGGGGGGCACCGGGGAGCTGTTTTTT
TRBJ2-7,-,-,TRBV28,CASSPGPYEQYF,TGTGCCAGCAGTCCAGGGCCCTACGAGCAGTACTTC
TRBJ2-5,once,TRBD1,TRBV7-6,CASSLGLGDSVMSQYF,TGTGCCAGCAGCTTAGGATTGGGGGACAGCGTTATGTCCCAGTACTTC
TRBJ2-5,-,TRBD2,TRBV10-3,CAIREGLAGRQETQYF,TGTGCCATCAGAGAGGGACTAGCGGGGCGACAAGAGACCCAGTACTTC
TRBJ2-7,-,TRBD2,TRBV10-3,CAISAALAGVAYEQYF,TGTGCCATCAGTGCCGCACTAGCGGGGGTGGCCTACGAGCAGTACTTC
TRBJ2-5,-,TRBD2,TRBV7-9,CASSSGGSSGGETQYF,TGTGCCAGCAGCTCCGGGGGGTCTAGCGGGGGAGAGACCCAGTACTTC
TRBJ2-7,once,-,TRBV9,CASSPLGSLEQYF,TGTGCCAGCAGCCCACTAGGGTCTCTCGAGCAGTACTTC
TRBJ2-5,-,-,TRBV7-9,CASLGDGETQYF,TGTGCCAGCTTAGGGGATGGGGAGACCCAGTACTTC
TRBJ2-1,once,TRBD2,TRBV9,CASSASGGFYNEQFF,TGTGCCAGCAGTGCTAGCGGTGGGTTCTACAATGAGCAGTTCTTC
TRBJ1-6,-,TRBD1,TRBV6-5,CASSQGQGGYSPLHF,TGTGCCAGCAGCCAGGGACAGGGAGGGTATTCACCCCTCCACTTT
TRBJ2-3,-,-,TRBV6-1,CASSEDQLASSFPDTQYF,TGTGCCAGCAGTGAAGACCAACTAGCTAGCTCTTTCCCAGATACGCAGTATTTT
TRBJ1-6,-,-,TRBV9,CASSPDERISPLHF,TGTGCCAGCAGCCCTGACGAGCGAATTTCACCCCTCCACTTT
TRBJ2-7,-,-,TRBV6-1,CASSEIWRGSYEQYF,TGTGCCAGCAGTGAAATATGGAGAGGTTCCTACGAGCAGTACTTC
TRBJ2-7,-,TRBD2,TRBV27,CASSLGSGGFYEQYF,TGTGCCAGCAGTTTGGGTAGCGGGGGGTTCTACGAGCAGTACTTC
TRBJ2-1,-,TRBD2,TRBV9,CASSDLAGGYNEQFF,TGTGCCAGCAGTGATCTAGCGGGAGGGTACAATGAGCAGTTCTTC
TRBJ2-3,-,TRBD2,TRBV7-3,CASSLTAGGFTDTQYF,TGTGCCAGCAGCTTAACGGCGGGGGGATTCACAGATACGCAGTATTTT
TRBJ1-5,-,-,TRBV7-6,CASSPNSNQPQHF,TGTGCCAGCAGCCCCAATAGCAATCAGCCCCAGCATTTT
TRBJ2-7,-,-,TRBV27,CATRDRSYEQYF,TGTGCCACCCGAGACAGGTCATACGAGCAGTACTTC
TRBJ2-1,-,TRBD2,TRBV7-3,CASSLGAGGPNEQFF,TGTGCCAGCAGCTTAGGAGCGGGAGGGCCGAATGAGCAGTTCTTC
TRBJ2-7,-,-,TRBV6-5,CASSYSKGDYEQYF,TGTGCCAGCAGTTACTCGAAGGGGGACTACGAGCAGTACTTC
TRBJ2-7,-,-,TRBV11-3,CASSTTLELLYEQYF,TGTGCCAGCAGCACCACCCTAGAACTCCTTTACGAGCAGTACTTC
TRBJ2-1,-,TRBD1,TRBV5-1,CASSPTGGSYNEQFF,TGCGCCAGCAGCCCGACAGGGGGCTCCTACAATGAGCAGTTCTTC
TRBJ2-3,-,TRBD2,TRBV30,CAWSYGTSGSTDTQYF,TGTGCCTGGAGTTACGGGACTAGCGGGAGTACAGATACGCAGTATTTT
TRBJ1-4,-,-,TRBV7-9,CASTPRTNEKLFF,TGTGCCAGCACCCCCAGGACTAATGAAAAACTGTTTTTT
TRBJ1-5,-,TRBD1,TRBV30,CAWSVGQGYQPQHF,TGTGCCTGGAGTGTTGGACAGGGGTATCAGCCCCAGCATTTT
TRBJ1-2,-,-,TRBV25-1,CACYRANYGYTF,TGTGCCTGCTACAGGGCTAACTATGGCTACACCTTC
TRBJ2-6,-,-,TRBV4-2,CASSQDGTSGANVLTF,TGTGCCAGCAGCCAAGATGGCACCTCTGGGGCCAACGTCCTGACTTTC
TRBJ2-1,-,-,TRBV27,CASSPTPMSSYNEQFF,TGTGCCAGCAGTCCAACCCCGATGAGCTCCTACAATGAGCAGTTCTTC
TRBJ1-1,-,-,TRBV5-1,CASSLVGGADTEAFF,TGCGCCAGCAGCTTGGTGGGGGGGGCGGACACTGAAGCTTTCTTT
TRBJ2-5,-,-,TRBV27,CASSFGRGWETQYF,TGTGCCAGCAGTTTTGGGAGGGGGTGGGAGACCCAGTACTTC
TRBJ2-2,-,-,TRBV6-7,CASSCGRVPKELFF,TGTGCCAGCAGCTGCGGCAGGGTTCCCAAGGAGCTGTTTTTT
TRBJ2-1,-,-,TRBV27,CASSLPSYNEQFF,TGTGCCAGCAGTTTACCCAGTTACAATGAGCAGTTCTTC
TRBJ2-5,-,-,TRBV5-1,CASSAGAIQETQYF,TGCGCCAGCAGCGCGGGGGCGATCCAAGAGACCCAGTACTTC
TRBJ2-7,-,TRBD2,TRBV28,CASSFRAGGSYEQYF,TGTGCCAGCAGTTTCAGAGCGGGAGGGTCCTACGAGCAGTACTTC
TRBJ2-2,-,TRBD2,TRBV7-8,CASSFERGGNTGELFF,TGTGCCAGCAGCTTCGAGCGGGGGGGGAACACCGGGGAGCTGTTTTTT
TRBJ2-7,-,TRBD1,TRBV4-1,CASTLGGTGLYEQYF,TGCGCCAGCACCCTAGGCGGGACAGGGCTCTACGAGCAGTACTTC
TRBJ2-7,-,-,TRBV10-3,CAISELYRLPTYEQYF,TGTGCCATCAGTGAACTCTACAGGCTTCCGACCTACGAGCAGTACTTC
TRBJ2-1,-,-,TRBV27,CASSLLAFYNEQFF,TGTGCCAGCAGTTTATTAGCGTTCTACAATGAGCAGTTCTTC
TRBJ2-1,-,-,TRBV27,CASSVRDSYNEQFF,TGTGCCAGCAGTGTCCGGGACTCTTACAATGAGCAGTTCTTC
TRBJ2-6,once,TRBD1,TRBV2,CASSDRDNRSGANVLTF,TGTGCCAGCAGCGACAGGGACAACCGCTCTGGGGCCAACGTCCTGACTTTC
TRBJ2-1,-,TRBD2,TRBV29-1,CSAPGLAVIGEQFF,TGCAGCGCACCTGGGCTAGCGGTAATCGGTGAGCAGTTCTTC
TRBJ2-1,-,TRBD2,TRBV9,CASTPKGGTSGRNEQFF,TGTGCCAGCACCCCAAAAGGAGGGACTAGCGGGAGAAATGAGCAGTTCTTC
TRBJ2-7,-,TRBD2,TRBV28,CASSLGEGYEQYF,TGTGCCAGCAGTTTGGGGGAGGGCTACGAGCAGTACTTC
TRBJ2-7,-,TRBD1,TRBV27,CASSLGQASSYEQYF,TGTGCCAGCAGTTTGGGACAGGCGAGCTCCTACGAGCAGTACTTC